Many counts were recorded for the clone carrying this TCR beta chain. This sample stems from a study of T-cell reconstitution after alpha-beta-depleted transplantation in children. Unique molecular identifiers tagged the TCRbeta library. Each CDR3 protein is one row after TCRdb ran MiXCR on the PCR reads. This sample has approximately 270,000 distinct CDR3 sequences, with 9.9% found just once. CDR1 and CDR2 (germline): MNHEY, SMNVEV (reference sequence). The CDR3 runs 14 residues. V was clipped by 3 bases and J by 0 bases, with 9 bases between them. The input for sequencing was PBMCs from the stem cell graft donor, taken from the stem cell graft. V gene TRBV27 combines with J gene TRBJ2-7; D possibly uses TRBD1 or TRBD2 (5 bases each). The clonotype comes from a human donor who donated a stem cell graft to a child with SCID. The CDR3 region is CASSLGRNSYEQYF. The DNA of the CDR3 is TGTGCCAGCAGTTTGGGACGGAACTCCTACGAGCAGTACTTC.